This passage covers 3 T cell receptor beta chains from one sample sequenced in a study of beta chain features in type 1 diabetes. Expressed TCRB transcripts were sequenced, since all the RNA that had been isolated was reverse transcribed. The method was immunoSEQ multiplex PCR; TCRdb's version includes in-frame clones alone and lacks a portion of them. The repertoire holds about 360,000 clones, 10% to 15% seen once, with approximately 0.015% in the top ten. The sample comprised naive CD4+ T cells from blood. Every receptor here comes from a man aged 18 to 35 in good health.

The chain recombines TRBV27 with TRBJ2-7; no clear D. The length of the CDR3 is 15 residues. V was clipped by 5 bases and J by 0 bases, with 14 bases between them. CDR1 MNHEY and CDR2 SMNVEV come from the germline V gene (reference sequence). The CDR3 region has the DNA TGTGCCAGCAGTCCCTCCCCACAGTTCTCCTACGAGCAGTACTTC. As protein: CASSPSPQFSYEQYF.

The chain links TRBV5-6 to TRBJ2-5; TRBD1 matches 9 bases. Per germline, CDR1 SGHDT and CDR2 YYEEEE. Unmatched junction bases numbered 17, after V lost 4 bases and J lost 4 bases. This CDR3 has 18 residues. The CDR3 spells CASSPLGSGTGRTETQYF. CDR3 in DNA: TGTGCCAGCAGCCCCCTAGGGTCGGGGACAGGGAGGACAGAGACCCAGTACTTC.

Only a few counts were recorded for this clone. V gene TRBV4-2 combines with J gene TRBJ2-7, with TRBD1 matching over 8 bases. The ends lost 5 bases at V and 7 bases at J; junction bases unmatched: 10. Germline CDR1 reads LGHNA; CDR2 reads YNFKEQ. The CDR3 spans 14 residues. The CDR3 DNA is TGTGCCAGCAGCGTCCAGGGACAGGAGGGGGAGCAGTACTTC. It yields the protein CASSVQGQEGEQYF.